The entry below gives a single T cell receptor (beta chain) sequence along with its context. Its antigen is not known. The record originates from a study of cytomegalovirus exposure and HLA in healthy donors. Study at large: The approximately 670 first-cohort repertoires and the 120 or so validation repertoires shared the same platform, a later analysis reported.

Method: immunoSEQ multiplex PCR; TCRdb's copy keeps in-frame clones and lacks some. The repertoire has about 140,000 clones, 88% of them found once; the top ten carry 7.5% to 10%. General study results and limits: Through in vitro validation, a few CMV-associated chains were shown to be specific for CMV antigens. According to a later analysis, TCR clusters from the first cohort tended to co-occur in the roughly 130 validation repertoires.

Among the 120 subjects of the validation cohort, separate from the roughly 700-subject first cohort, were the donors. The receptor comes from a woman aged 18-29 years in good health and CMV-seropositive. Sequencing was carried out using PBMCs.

In nucleotides, the CDR3 is TGTGCCAGCAGCTTCGGGGCAGGGGATTTGGCTGGGTTACTATCACCCCTCCACTTT. Residues: CASSFGAGDLAGLLSPLHF. The chain recombines TRBV7-6 with TRBJ1-6; D possibly corresponds to TRBD1 (6 bases). Deletions cut 3 bases from V and 10 bases from J, with 28 bases between. The germline V gene has CDR1 SGHVS and CDR2 FNYEAQ. The CDR3 is 19 amino acids. The variable domain in full, with the rest retrieved from reference TRBV7-6 and TRBJ1-6, is GAGVSQSPRYKVTKRGQDVALRCDPISGHVSLYWYRQALGQGPEFLTYFNYEAQQDKSGLPNDRFSAERPEGSISTLTIQRTEQRDSAMYRCASSFGAGDLAGLLSPLHFGNGTRLTVT.